A selection of T cell receptor beta chains follows, all from one sample in a study of response to subunit inactivated influenza vaccine. Each CDR3 protein is one row after TCRdb ran MiXCR on the RT-PCR reads. Of 650,000 to 800,000 distinct CDR3 sequences listed, over 11% are singletons. Source: PBMCs from blood, taken 14 to 15 days before vaccination. Receptors originate from a man aged 50 or older who received an inactivated influenza vaccine. Each CDR3 is given with its conserved first and last residue. A D gene is named only where the DNA matches it firmly. Not every row has a clone size; where given, it reads once, few, many or a size class.

cdr3_aa: CSVGAGNNSPLHF
cdr3_nt: TGCAGCGTCGGCGCAGGGAATAATTCACCCCTCCACTTT
j_call: TRBJ1-6
v_call: TRBV29-1
d_call: NA
clone_size: NA
cdr3_length: 13

cdr3_aa: CSARDLGRGDTGELFF
cdr3_nt: TGCAGTGCTAGAGATCTCGGCAGGGGGGACACCGGGGAGCTGTTTTTT
j_call: TRBJ2-2
v_call: TRBV20-1
d_call: NA
clone_size: few
cdr3_length: 16

cdr3_aa: CASSEDRGTTEAFF
cdr3_nt: TGTGCCAGCAGTGAAGACAGGGGGACGACTGAAGCTTTCTTT
j_call: TRBJ1-1
v_call: TRBV2
d_call: TRBD1
clone_size: few
cdr3_length: 14

cdr3_aa: CASSLEGTPNTGELFF
cdr3_nt: TGCGCCAGCAGCTTGGAGGGGACTCCAAACACCGGGGAGCTGTTTTTT
j_call: TRBJ2-2
v_call: TRBV5-1
d_call: NA
clone_size: few
cdr3_length: 16

cdr3_aa: CASGRVAGVDEQFF
cdr3_nt: TGTGCCAGCGGCCGTGTAGCGGGGGTGGATGAGCAGTTCTTC
j_call: TRBJ2-1
v_call: TRBV6-1
d_call: TRBD2
clone_size: NA
cdr3_length: 14

cdr3_aa: CSAPGPMPDTQYF
cdr3_nt: TGCAGTGCTCCGGGGCCTATGCCAGATACGCAGTATTTT
j_call: TRBJ2-3
v_call: TRBV20-1
d_call: NA
clone_size: few
cdr3_length: 13

cdr3_aa: CASSPDINTEAFF
cdr3_nt: TGTGCCAGCAGCCCGGACATAAACACTGAAGCTTTCTTT
j_call: TRBJ1-1
v_call: TRBV3-1
d_call: NA
clone_size: many
cdr3_length: 13

cdr3_aa: CASSQDVSGAGSNQYF
cdr3_nt: TGCGCCAGCAGCCAAGATGTTTCGGGGGCCGGATCGAACCAGTACTTC
j_call: TRBJ2-5
v_call: TRBV4-3
d_call: NA
clone_size: NA
cdr3_length: 16

cdr3_aa: CSVIGLAGSNEQFF
cdr3_nt: TGCAGCGTGATAGGACTAGCGGGCTCGAATGAGCAGTTCTTC
j_call: TRBJ2-1
v_call: TRBV29-1
d_call: TRBD2
clone_size: few
cdr3_length: 14

cdr3_aa: CASSLYRRNNEQFF
cdr3_nt: TGTGCCAGCAGTTTATATCGGAGAAACAATGAGCAGTTCTTC
j_call: TRBJ2-1
v_call: TRBV12-3/TRBV12-4
d_call: NA
clone_size: NA
cdr3_length: 14

cdr3_aa: CASSQGAGTNYGYTF
cdr3_nt: TGTGCCAGCAGCCAAGGGGCAGGGACAAACTATGGCTACACCTTC
j_call: TRBJ1-2
v_call: TRBV14
d_call: NA
clone_size: few
cdr3_length: 15

cdr3_aa: CASSLGYETQYF
cdr3_nt: TGCGCCAGCAGCTTGGGGTACGAGACCCAGTACTTC
j_call: TRBJ2-5
v_call: TRBV5-1
d_call: NA
clone_size: few
cdr3_length: 12

cdr3_aa: CSASLFTAGSPLHF
cdr3_nt: TGCAGTGCTAGTTTGTTTACAGCCGGTTCACCCCTCCACTTT
j_call: TRBJ1-6
v_call: TRBV20-1
d_call: NA
clone_size: many
cdr3_length: 14

cdr3_aa: CASSQEIGAGANVLTF
cdr3_nt: TGTGCCAGCAGCCAAGAAATCGGGGCTGGGGCCAACGTCCTGACTTTC
j_call: TRBJ2-6
v_call: TRBV14
d_call: NA
clone_size: NA
cdr3_length: 16

cdr3_aa: CASSRTETSGTAIVF
cdr3_nt: TGCGCCAGCAGCCGGACCGAGACTAGCGGGACCGCTATCGTCTTC
j_call: TRBJ2-7
v_call: TRBV4-3
d_call: TRBD2
clone_size: few
cdr3_length: 15

cdr3_aa: CASSPPGRASGNTIYF
cdr3_nt: TGTGCCAGCTCACCACCGGGCAGGGCCTCTGGAAACACCATATATTTT
j_call: TRBJ1-3
v_call: TRBV18
d_call: NA
clone_size: NA
cdr3_length: 16

cdr3_aa: CASSPPDYNEQFF
cdr3_nt: TGTGCCAGCAGTCCCCCAGACTACAATGAGCAGTTCTTC
j_call: TRBJ2-1
v_call: TRBV28
d_call: NA
clone_size: few
cdr3_length: 13

cdr3_aa: CASSQWTKETQYF
cdr3_nt: TGCGCCAGCAGCCAATGGACAAAAGAGACCCAGTACTTC
j_call: TRBJ2-5
v_call: TRBV4-1
d_call: NA
clone_size: NA
cdr3_length: 13

cdr3_aa: CASSPSGRATYNEQFF
cdr3_nt: TGTGCCAGCAGCCCTAGCGGGAGGGCCACGTACAATGAGCAGTTCTTC
j_call: TRBJ2-1
v_call: TRBV12-3/TRBV12-4
d_call: TRBD2
clone_size: many
cdr3_length: 16

cdr3_aa: CASSDLQETQYF
cdr3_nt: TGTGCCAGCAGTGACTTGCAAGAGACCCAGTACTTC
j_call: TRBJ2-5
v_call: TRBV2
d_call: NA
clone_size: few
cdr3_length: 12

cdr3_aa: CASSTEVADTQYF
cdr3_nt: TGCGCCAGCAGCACAGAAGTAGCAGATACGCAGTATTTT
j_call: TRBJ2-3
v_call: TRBV5-1
d_call: NA
clone_size: few
cdr3_length: 13

cdr3_aa: CAISGGDRGGKNIQYF
cdr3_nt: TGTGCCATCAGTGGTGGGGACAGGGGTGGCAAAAACATTCAGTACTTC
j_call: TRBJ2-4
v_call: TRBV10-3
d_call: TRBD1
clone_size: NA
cdr3_length: 16

cdr3_aa: CASSPMGQGLVYEQYF
cdr3_nt: TGTGCCAGCTCACCGATGGGACAGGGGCTGGTCTACGAGCAGTACTTC
j_call: TRBJ2-7
v_call: TRBV18
d_call: TRBD1
clone_size: NA
cdr3_length: 16

cdr3_aa: CASSPRQGNSPLHF
cdr3_nt: TGTGCCAGCAGCCCCCGACAGGGTAATTCACCCCTCCACTTT
j_call: TRBJ1-6
v_call: TRBV7-2
d_call: TRBD1
clone_size: few
cdr3_length: 14

cdr3_aa: CASKSRLAGNYEQYF
cdr3_nt: TGTGCCAGCAAATCAAGGCTAGCGGGCAACTACGAGCAGTACTTC
j_call: TRBJ2-7
v_call: TRBV6-2/TRBV6-3
d_call: TRBD2
clone_size: NA
cdr3_length: 15

cdr3_aa: CASSWVLQETQYF
cdr3_nt: TGCGCCAGCAGCTGGGTACTTCAAGAGACCCAGTACTTC
j_call: TRBJ2-5
v_call: TRBV5-1
d_call: NA
clone_size: few
cdr3_length: 13

cdr3_aa: CASSEFTSGPVPRFF
cdr3_nt: TGTGCCAGCAGTGAATTCACTAGCGGGCCGGTTCCGCGGTTCTTC
j_call: TRBJ2-1
v_call: TRBV2
d_call: TRBD2
clone_size: NA
cdr3_length: 15

cdr3_aa: CASSFRGSSYNEQFF
cdr3_nt: TGTGCCAGCAGTTTCCGAGGGAGCTCCTACAATGAGCAGTTCTTC
j_call: TRBJ2-1
v_call: TRBV12-3/TRBV12-4
d_call: NA
clone_size: many
cdr3_length: 15

cdr3_aa: CASSLSGTAKNIQYF
cdr3_nt: TGTGCCAGCAGCTTAAGCGGGACGGCCAAAAACATTCAGTACTTC
j_call: TRBJ2-4
v_call: TRBV7-9
d_call: TRBD2
clone_size: NA
cdr3_length: 15

cdr3_aa: CASSLAREQYF
cdr3_nt: TGTGCCAGCAGCTTGGCCAGGGAGCAGTACTTC
j_call: TRBJ2-7
v_call: TRBV7-9
d_call: NA
clone_size: many
cdr3_length: 11

cdr3_aa: CASSPTRESNEQYF
cdr3_nt: TGTGCCAGCAGCCCTACGCGGGAAAGCAACGAGCAGTACTTC
j_call: TRBJ2-7
v_call: TRBV7-2
d_call: NA
clone_size: few
cdr3_length: 14

cdr3_aa: CDSSLSSGGAGLYEQYF
cdr3_nt: TGTGACAGCAGCTTAAGTAGCGGGGGGGCCGGTTTGTACGAGCAGTACTTC
j_call: TRBJ2-7
v_call: TRBV7-2
d_call: TRBD2
clone_size: NA
cdr3_length: 17

cdr3_aa: CASSPPGDAYNEQFF
cdr3_nt: TGTGCCAGCTCACCCCCGGGGGACGCATACAATGAGCAGTTCTTC
j_call: TRBJ2-1
v_call: TRBV18
d_call: NA
clone_size: NA
cdr3_length: 15

cdr3_aa: CASSLETHSYEQYF
cdr3_nt: TGCGCCAGCAGCCTTGAGACACATTCCTACGAGCAGTACTTC
j_call: TRBJ2-7
v_call: TRBV5-1
d_call: NA
clone_size: few
cdr3_length: 14

cdr3_aa: CASTRATGRRQPQHF
cdr3_nt: TGTGCCAGCACGAGGGCAACAGGGCGGAGACAGCCCCAGCATTTT
j_call: TRBJ1-5
v_call: TRBV5-6
d_call: NA
clone_size: few
cdr3_length: 15

cdr3_aa: CSVEPRGLAGGPETQYF
cdr3_nt: TGCAGCGTTGAACCTCGAGGACTAGCGGGGGGGCCAGAGACCCAGTACTTC
j_call: TRBJ2-5
v_call: TRBV29-1
d_call: TRBD2
clone_size: few
cdr3_length: 17

cdr3_aa: CASSLSVAGELFF
cdr3_nt: TGTGCCAGCAGTTTATCGGTGGCCGGGGAGCTGTTTTTT
j_call: TRBJ2-2
v_call: TRBV12-3/TRBV12-4
d_call: NA
clone_size: many
cdr3_length: 13

cdr3_aa: CASSLPTSGGLLEQYF
cdr3_nt: TGTGCCAGCAGCCTCCCGACTAGCGGGGGTTTGCTCGAGCAGTACTTC
j_call: TRBJ2-7
v_call: TRBV4-2
d_call: TRBD2
clone_size: NA
cdr3_length: 16

cdr3_aa: CASSQEWSGDYNEQFF
cdr3_nt: TGCGCCAGCAGCCAAGAATGGTCCGGGGATTACAATGAGCAGTTCTTC
j_call: TRBJ2-1
v_call: TRBV4-1
d_call: NA
clone_size: few
cdr3_length: 16

cdr3_aa: CARDNGDSNQPQHF
cdr3_nt: TGTGCCAGAGACAACGGCGACAGCAATCAGCCCCAGCATTTT
j_call: TRBJ1-5
v_call: TRBV6-1
d_call: NA
clone_size: few
cdr3_length: 14

cdr3_aa: CSVSSGTGRGNTIYF
cdr3_nt: TGCAGCGTATCCTCCGGGACAGGGAGAGGAAACACCATATATTTT
j_call: TRBJ1-3
v_call: TRBV29-1
d_call: TRBD1
clone_size: NA
cdr3_length: 15

cdr3_aa: CASSSGGIPYNEQFF
cdr3_nt: TGTGCCAGCAGTTCTGGCGGGATCCCCTACAATGAGCAGTTCTTC
j_call: TRBJ2-1
v_call: TRBV28
d_call: NA
clone_size: few
cdr3_length: 15

cdr3_aa: CSVDPGLYEQFF
cdr3_nt: TGCAGCGTGGATCCGGGGCTTTATGAGCAGTTCTTC
j_call: TRBJ2-1
v_call: TRBV29-1
d_call: NA
clone_size: many
cdr3_length: 12

cdr3_aa: CASSFLSTSGSYEQYF
cdr3_nt: TGTGCCAGCAGTTTTCTCAGTACCTCGGGCTCCTACGAGCAGTACTTC
j_call: TRBJ2-7
v_call: TRBV28
d_call: NA
clone_size: few
cdr3_length: 16

cdr3_aa: CASSTGQGNIQYF
cdr3_nt: TGTGCCAGCAGCACGGGACAGGGTAACATTCAGTACTTC
j_call: TRBJ2-4
v_call: TRBV7-2
d_call: TRBD1
clone_size: many
cdr3_length: 13

cdr3_aa: CASSLGGGGRETQYF
cdr3_nt: TGTGCCAGCAGCTTGGGCGGGGGGGGCCGAGAGACCCAGTACTTC
j_call: TRBJ2-5
v_call: TRBV7-8
d_call: TRBD2
clone_size: NA
cdr3_length: 15

cdr3_aa: CASWGGAVSSYEQYF
cdr3_nt: TGTGCCAGCTGGGGGGGGGCTGTTAGCTCCTACGAGCAGTACTTC
j_call: TRBJ2-7
v_call: TRBV28
d_call: NA
clone_size: many
cdr3_length: 15

cdr3_aa: CASSQAGLQGQDQPQHF
cdr3_nt: TGTGCCAGCAGCCAAGCGGGCTTGCAGGGACAGGACCAGCCCCAGCATTTT
j_call: TRBJ1-5
v_call: TRBV3-1
d_call: TRBD1
clone_size: NA
cdr3_length: 17

cdr3_aa: CSVTGGREYYGYTF
cdr3_nt: TGCAGCGTTACGGGGGGCAGGGAGTACTATGGCTACACCTTC
j_call: TRBJ1-2
v_call: TRBV29-1
d_call: NA
clone_size: NA
cdr3_length: 14

cdr3_aa: CASSSPGRAYNEQFF
cdr3_nt: TGTGCCAGCAGTTCCCCGGGCAGGGCCTACAATGAGCAGTTCTTC
j_call: TRBJ2-1
v_call: TRBV12-3/TRBV12-4
d_call: NA
clone_size: many
cdr3_length: 15

cdr3_aa: CASSERDGTQYF
cdr3_nt: TGTGCCAGCAGTGAACGGGACGGAACGCAGTATTTT
j_call: TRBJ2-3
v_call: TRBV2
d_call: NA
clone_size: NA
cdr3_length: 12

cdr3_aa: CSVRRTGGGVETQYF
cdr3_nt: TGCAGCGTCCGAAGGACAGGCGGAGGAGTAGAGACCCAGTACTTC
j_call: TRBJ2-5
v_call: TRBV29-1
d_call: TRBD1
clone_size: few
cdr3_length: 15

cdr3_aa: CASSLLSRAGVSTDTQYF
cdr3_nt: TGTGCCAGCAGCTTATTAAGCCGGGCGGGAGTTAGCACAGATACGCAGTATTTT
j_call: TRBJ2-3
v_call: TRBV7-8
d_call: TRBD2
clone_size: NA
cdr3_length: 18

cdr3_aa: CASSVGGGLAGETQYF
cdr3_nt: TGTGCCAGCAGCGTAGGTGGGGGACTAGCCGGGGAGACCCAGTACTTC
j_call: TRBJ2-5
v_call: TRBV9
d_call: TRBD2
clone_size: NA
cdr3_length: 16